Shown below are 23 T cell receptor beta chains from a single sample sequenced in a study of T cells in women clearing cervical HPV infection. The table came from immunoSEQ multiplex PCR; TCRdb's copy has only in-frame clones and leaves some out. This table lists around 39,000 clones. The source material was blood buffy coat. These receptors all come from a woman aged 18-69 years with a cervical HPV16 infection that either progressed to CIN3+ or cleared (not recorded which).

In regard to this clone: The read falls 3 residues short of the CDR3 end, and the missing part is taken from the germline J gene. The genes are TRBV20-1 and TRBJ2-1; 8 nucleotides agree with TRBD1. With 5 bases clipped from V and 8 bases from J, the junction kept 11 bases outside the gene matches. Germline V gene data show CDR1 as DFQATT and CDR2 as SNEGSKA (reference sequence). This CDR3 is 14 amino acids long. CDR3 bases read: TGCAGTGCTCGTCCCGGGACAGGTATCGATGAG. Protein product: CSARPGTGIDE. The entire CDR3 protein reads CSARPGTGIDEQFF.

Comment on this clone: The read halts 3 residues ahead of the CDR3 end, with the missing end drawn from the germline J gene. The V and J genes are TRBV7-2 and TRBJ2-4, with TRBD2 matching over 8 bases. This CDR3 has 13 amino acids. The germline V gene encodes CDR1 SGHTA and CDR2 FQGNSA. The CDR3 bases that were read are TGTGCCAGCAGCTTAGTGGAGCGGGAGAAT. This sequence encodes CASSLVEREN. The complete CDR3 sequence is CASSLVERENQYF.

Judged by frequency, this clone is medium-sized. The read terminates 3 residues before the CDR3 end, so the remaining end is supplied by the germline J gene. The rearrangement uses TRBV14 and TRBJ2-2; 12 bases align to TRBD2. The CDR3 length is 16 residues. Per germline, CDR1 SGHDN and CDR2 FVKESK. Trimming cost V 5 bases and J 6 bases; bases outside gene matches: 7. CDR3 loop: CASSSRTSGKAGELFF. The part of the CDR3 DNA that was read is TGTGCCAGCAGCTCAAGGACTAGCGGGAAGGCCGGGGAG.

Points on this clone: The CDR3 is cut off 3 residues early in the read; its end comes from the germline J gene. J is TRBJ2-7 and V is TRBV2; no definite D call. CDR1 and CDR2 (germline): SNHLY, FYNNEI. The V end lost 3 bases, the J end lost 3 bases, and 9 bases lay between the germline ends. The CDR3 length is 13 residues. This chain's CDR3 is CASSEIGHYEQYF. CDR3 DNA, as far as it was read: TGTGCCAGCAGTGAGATAGGGCACTACGAG.

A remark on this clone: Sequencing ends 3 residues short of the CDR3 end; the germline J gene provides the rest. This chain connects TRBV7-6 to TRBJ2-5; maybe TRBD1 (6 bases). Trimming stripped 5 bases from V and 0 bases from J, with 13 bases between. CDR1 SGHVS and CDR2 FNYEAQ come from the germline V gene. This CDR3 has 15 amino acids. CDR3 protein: CASSVTWDNQETQYF. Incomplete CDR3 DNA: TGTGCCAGCAGCGTTACTTGGGACAACCAAGAGACC. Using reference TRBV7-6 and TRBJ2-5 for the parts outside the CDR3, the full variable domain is GAGVSQSPRYKVTKRGQDVALRCDPISGHVSLYWYRQALGQGPEFLTYFNYEAQQDKSGLPNDRFSAERPEGSISTLTIQRTEQRDSAMYRCASSVTWDNQETQYFGPGTRLLVL.

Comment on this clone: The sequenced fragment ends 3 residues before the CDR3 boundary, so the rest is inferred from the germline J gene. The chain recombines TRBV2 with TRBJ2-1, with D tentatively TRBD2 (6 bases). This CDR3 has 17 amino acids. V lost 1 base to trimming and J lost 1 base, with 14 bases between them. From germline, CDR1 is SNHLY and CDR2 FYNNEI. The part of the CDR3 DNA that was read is TGTGCCAGCAGTGAAGGGCGGGGTAGAGCTTCCTACAATGAG. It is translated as CASSEGRGRASYNE. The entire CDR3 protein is CASSEGRGRASYNEQFF.

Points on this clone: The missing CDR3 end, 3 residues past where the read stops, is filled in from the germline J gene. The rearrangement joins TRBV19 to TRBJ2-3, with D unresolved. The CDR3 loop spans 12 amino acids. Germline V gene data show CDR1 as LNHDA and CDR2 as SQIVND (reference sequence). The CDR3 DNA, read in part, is TGTGCCAGTAGGGGTAGCAATCAGCCG. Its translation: CASRGSNQP. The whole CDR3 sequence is CASRGSNQPQYF. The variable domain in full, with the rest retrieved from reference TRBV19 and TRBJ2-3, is DGGITQSPKYLFRKEGQNVTLSCEQNLNHDAMYWYRQDPGQGLRLIYYSQIVNDFQKGDIAEGYSVSREKKESFPLTVTSAQKNPTAFYLCASRGSNQPQYFGPGTRLTVL.

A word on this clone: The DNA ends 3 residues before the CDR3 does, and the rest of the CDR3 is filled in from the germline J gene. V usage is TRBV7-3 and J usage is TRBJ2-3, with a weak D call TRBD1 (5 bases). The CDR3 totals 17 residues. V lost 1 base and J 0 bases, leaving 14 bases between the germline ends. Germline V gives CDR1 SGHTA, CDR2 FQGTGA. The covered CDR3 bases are TGTGCCAGCAGCTTAATGGCTCCTGGGGCTAGCACAGATACG. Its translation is CASSLMAPGASTDT. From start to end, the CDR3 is CASSLMAPGASTDTQYF.

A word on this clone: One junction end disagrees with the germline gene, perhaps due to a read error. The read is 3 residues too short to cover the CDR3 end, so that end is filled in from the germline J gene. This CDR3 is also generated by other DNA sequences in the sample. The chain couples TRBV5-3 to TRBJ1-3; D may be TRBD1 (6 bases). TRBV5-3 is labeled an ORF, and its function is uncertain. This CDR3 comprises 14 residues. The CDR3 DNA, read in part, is TGTGCCAGAAGCTTAGGCACTCGGGGGGACACT. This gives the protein CARSLGTRGDT. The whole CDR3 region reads CARSLGTRGDTIYF.

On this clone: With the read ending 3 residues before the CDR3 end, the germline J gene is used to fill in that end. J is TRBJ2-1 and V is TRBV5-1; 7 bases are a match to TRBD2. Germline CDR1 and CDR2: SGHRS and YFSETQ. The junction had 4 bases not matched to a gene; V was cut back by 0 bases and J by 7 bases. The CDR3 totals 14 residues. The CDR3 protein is CASSLEGLRNEQFF. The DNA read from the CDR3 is TGCGCCAGCAGCTTGGAGGGACTACGAAATGAG.

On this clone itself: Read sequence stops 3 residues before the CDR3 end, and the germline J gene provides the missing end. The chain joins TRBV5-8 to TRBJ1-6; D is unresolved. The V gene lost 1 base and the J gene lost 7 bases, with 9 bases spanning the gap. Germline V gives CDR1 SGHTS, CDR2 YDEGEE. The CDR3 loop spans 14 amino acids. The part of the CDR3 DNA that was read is TGTGCCAGCAGCTTGACAGTCCAAAATTCACCC. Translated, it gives CASSLTVQNSP. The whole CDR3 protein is CASSLTVQNSPLHF.

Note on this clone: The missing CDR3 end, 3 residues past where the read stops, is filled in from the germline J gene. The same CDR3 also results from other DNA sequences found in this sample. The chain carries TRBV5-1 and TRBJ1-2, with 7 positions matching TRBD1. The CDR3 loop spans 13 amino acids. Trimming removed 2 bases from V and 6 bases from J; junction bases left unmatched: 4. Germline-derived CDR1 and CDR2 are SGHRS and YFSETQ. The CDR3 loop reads CASSLTGEDGYTF. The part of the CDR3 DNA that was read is TGCGCCAGCAGCTTAACAGGGGAAGATGGC. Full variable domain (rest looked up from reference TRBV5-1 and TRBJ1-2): KAGVTQTPRYLIKTRGQQVTLSCSPISGHRSVSWYQQTPGQGLQFLFEYFSETQRNKGNFPGRFSGRQFSNSRSEMNVSTLELGDSALYLCASSLTGEDGYTFGSGTRLTVV.

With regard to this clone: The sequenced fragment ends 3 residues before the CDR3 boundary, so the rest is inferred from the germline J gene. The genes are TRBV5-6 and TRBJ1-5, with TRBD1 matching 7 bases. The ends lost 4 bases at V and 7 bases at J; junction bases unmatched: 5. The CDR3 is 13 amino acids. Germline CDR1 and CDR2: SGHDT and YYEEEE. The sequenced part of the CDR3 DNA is TGTGCCAGCAGCCAACAGGGGCGACAGCCC. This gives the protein CASSQQGRQP. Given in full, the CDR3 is CASSQQGRQPQHF.

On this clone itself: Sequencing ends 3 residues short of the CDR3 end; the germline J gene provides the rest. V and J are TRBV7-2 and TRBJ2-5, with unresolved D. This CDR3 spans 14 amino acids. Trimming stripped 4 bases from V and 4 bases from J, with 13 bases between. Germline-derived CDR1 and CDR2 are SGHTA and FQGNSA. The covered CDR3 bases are TGTGCCAGCAGCTCGCGCTATGGTTCAGAGACC. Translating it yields CASSSRYGSET. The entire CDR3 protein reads CASSSRYGSETQYF.

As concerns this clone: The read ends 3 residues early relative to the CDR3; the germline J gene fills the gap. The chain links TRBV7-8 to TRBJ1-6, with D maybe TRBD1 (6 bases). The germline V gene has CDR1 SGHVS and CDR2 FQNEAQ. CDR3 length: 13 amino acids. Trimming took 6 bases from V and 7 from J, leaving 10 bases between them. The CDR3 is CASSDTGNSPLHF. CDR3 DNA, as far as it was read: TGTGCCAGCAGTGACACAGGGAATTCACCC.

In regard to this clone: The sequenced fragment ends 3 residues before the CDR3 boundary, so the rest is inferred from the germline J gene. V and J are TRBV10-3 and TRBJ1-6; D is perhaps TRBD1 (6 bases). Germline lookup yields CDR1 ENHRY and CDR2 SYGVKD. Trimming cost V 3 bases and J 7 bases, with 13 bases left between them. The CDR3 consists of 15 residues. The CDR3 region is CAISDDRTDNSPLHF. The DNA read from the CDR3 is TGTGCCATCAGTGACGATCGGACAGACAATTCACCC.

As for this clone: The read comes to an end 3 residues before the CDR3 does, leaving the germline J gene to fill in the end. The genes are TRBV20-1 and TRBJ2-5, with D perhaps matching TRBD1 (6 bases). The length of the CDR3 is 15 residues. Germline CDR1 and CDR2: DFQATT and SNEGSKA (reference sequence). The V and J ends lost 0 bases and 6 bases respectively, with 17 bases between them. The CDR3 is CSARDGAGARKTQYF. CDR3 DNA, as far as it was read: TGCAGTGCTAGAGACGGGGCAGGGGCCAGAAAGACC.

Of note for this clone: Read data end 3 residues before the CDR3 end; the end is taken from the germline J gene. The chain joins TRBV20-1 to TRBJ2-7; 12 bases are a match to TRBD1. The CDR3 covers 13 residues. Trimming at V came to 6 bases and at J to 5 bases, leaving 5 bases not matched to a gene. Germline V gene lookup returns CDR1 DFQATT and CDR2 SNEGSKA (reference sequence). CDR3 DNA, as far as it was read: TGCAGTGCCACGGGACAGGGGGCCCACGAG. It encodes CSATGQGAHE. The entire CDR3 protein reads CSATGQGAHEQYF.

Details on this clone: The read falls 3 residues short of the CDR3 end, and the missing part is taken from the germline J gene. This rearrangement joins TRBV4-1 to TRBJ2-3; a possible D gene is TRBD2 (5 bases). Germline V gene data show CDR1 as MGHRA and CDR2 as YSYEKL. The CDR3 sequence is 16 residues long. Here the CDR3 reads CASSQDASLTGVAQYF. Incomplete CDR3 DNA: TGCGCCAGCAGCCAAGATGCCTCCTTGACCGGGGTGGCG.

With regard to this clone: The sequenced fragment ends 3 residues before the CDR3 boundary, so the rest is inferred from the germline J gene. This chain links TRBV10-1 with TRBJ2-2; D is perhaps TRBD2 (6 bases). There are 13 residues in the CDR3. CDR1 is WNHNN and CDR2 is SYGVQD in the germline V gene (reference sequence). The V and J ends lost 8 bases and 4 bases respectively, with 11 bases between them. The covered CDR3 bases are TGCGCCAGCGCCCGGGGGACCACCGGGGAG. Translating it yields CASARGTTGE. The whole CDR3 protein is CASARGTTGELFF.

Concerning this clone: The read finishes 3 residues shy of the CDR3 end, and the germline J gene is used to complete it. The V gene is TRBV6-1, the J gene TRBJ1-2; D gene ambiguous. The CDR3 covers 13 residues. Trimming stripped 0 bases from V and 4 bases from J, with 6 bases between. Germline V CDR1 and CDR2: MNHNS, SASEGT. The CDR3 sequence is CASSEAAVYGYTF. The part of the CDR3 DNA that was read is TGTGCCAGCAGTGAAGCGGCCGTCTATGGC.

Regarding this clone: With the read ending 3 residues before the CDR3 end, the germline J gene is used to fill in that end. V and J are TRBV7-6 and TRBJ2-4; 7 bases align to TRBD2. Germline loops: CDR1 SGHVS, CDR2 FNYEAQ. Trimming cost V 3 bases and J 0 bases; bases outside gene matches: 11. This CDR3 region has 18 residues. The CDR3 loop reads CASSFNPLAALAKNIQYF. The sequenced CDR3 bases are TGTGCCAGCAGCTTCAACCCTCTAGCGGCCCTAGCCAAAAACATT.

The sequenced CDR3 bases are TGTGCCAGCAGCTTAGCGAGGGGGGGGCGAACTGAA. As protein: CASSLARGGRTE. The entire CDR3 reads CASSLARGGRTEAFF. V and J are TRBV7-8 and TRBJ1-1, with D tentatively TRBD1 (6 bases). The missing CDR3 end, 3 residues past where the read stops, is filled in from the germline J gene. CDR3 length: 15 residues. Per germline, CDR1 SGHVS and CDR2 FQNEAQ. Trimming removed 0 bases at V and 5 bases at J, with 13 bases between.